The 6 T cell receptor beta chains in this list originate from one sample, sequenced in a study of cytomegalovirus exposure and HLA in healthy donors. PCR primers comprised 60 Vbeta and 13 Jbeta primers. The method was immunoSEQ multiplex PCR; TCRdb's version includes in-frame clones alone and lacks a portion of them. Recorded for this sample: about 130,000 clones. The specimen was PBMCs. These TCRs come from a man aged 40-49 years in good health and CMV-seronegative.

CDR3 sequence (DNA): TGTGCCAGCAGTTCACTCAGGGTTCAGCAGTACTTC. Protein: CASSSLRVQQYF. The rearrangement uses TRBV28 and TRBJ2-7; a weak D match, TRBD1 (5 bases). The CDR3 runs 12 residues. CDR1 and CDR2 (germline): MDHEN, SYDVKM. V lost 4 bases to trimming and J lost 8 bases, with 12 bases between them.

This chain connects TRBV4-3 to TRBJ2-5; 12 nucleotides match TRBD2. Germline CDR1 is LGHNA and CDR2 is YSLEER. V dropped 1 base and J dropped 4; count of bases not matched to a gene: 7. This CDR3 is built from 17 residues. The CDR3 is CASSQGLAGALGETQYF. The CDR3 region has the DNA TGCGCCAGCAGCCAAGGACTAGCGGGAGCTTTGGGAGAGACCCAGTACTTC.

The genes are TRBV23-1 and TRBJ2-3; 15 nucleotides agree with TRBD2. TRBV23-1 is an ORF, and what it does is uncertain. The CDR3 covers 21 residues. The ends lost 3 bases at V and 1 base at J; junction bases unmatched: 14. The CDR3 loop is CASSHSGTSGRPQTGTDTQYF. DNA of the CDR3: TGCGCCAGCAGTCACTCGGGGACTAGCGGGAGGCCCCAGACTGGCACAGATACGCAGTATTTT.

The chain couples TRBV9 to TRBJ2-7; TRBD2 agrees at 12 bases. V lost 2 bases to trimming and J lost 3 bases; unmatched junction nucleotides: 6. There are 16 residues in the CDR3. Germline-derived CDR1 and CDR2 are SGDLS and YYNGEE. CDR3 in DNA: TGTGCCAGCAGCGTTGGGACTAGCGGGTCGGACTACGAGCAGTACTTC. It codes for CASSVGTSGSDYEQYF.

The chain links TRBV6-5 to TRBJ2-5; 12 nucleotides match TRBD2. The end of the DNA is better explained by TRBJ2-7, so the J call may be wrong. The CDR3 extends over 14 amino acids. Germline lookup yields CDR1 MNHEY and CDR2 SVGAGI. This chain's CDR3 is CASRLAGGIHEQYF. As DNA, the CDR3 is TGTGCCAGCAGACTAGCGGGAGGTATCCACGAGCAGTACTTC.

The gene calls are TRBV7-2 and TRBJ2-3; tentative D call: TRBD1 (6 bases). CDR1 is SGHTA and CDR2 is FQGNSA in the germline V gene. The CDR3 is 13 amino acids. V was trimmed by 2 bases and J by 5 bases, leaving 8 bases between them. CDR3 sequence reads: CASSLSGVDTQYF. The CDR3 DNA reads as TGTGCCAGCAGCTTATCAGGGGTAGATACGCAGTATTTT. Filled out from reference TRBV7-2 and TRBJ2-3, the complete variable domain reads GAGVSQSPSNKVTEKGKDVELRCDPISGHTALYWYRQSLGQGLEFLIYFQGNSAPDKSGLPSDRFSAERTGGSVSTLTIQRTQQEDSAVYLCASSLSGVDTQYFGPGTRLTVL.